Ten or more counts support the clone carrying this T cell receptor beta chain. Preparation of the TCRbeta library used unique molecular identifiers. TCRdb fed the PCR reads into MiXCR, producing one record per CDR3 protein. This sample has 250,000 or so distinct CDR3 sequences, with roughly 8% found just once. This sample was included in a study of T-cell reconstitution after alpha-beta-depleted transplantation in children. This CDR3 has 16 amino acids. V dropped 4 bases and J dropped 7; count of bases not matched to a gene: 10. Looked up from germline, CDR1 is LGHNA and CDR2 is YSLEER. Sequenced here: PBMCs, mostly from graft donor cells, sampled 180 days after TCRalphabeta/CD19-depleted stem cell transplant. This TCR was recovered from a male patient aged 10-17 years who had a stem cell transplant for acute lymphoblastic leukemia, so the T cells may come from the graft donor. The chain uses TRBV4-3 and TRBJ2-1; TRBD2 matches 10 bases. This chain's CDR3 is CASSPDERGGGNEQFF. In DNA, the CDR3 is TGCGCCAGCAGCCCAGACGAGCGGGGGGGCGGGAATGAGCAGTTCTTC.